These 3 T cell receptor beta chains were all obtained from the same sample, sequenced in a study of blood T cell repertoires in COVID-19. Sequencing used immunoSEQ multiplex PCR; TCRdb keeps in-frame clones, though not all of them. The data show 350,000 to 450,000 clones, roughly 90% seen once. The source material was PBMCs or T cells enriched from blood (not recorded which). The source of these receptors is a woman aged 25 to 39 who had recovered from COVID-19.

The chain combines TRBV27 with TRBJ2-1, with TRBD1 matching 9 bases. Germline V gene sequence: CDR1 MNHEY, CDR2 SMNVEV (reference sequence). Trimming removed 2 bases from V and 7 bases from J; junction bases left unmatched: 6. There are 15 residues in the CDR3. The chain's CDR3 is CASSLMGQGGNEQFF. The CDR3 coding sequence is TGTGCCAGCAGTTTAATGGGACAGGGAGGGAATGAGCAGTTCTTC.

This chain uses TRBV24-1 with TRBJ1-5; the match to TRBD1 covers 7 bases. Germline V gives CDR1 KGHDR, CDR2 SFDVKD. CDR3 size: 16 residues. J lost 5 bases, V lost 5 bases, and 11 bases had no gene match. The CDR3 is CATSAEGGLGDQPQHF. CDR3 coding DNA: TGTGCCACCAGTGCTGAAGGGGGCTTGGGTGATCAGCCCCAGCATTTT.

Details on this clone: Other DNA sequences in the sample encode the same CDR3. This chain uses TRBV5-1 with TRBJ2-5; 7 bases agree with TRBD1. Per the germline V gene, CDR1 is SGHRS and CDR2 is YFSETQ. The trim removed 0 bases at V and 5 bases at J, leaving 4 bases unmatched. The CDR3 totals 14 residues. The CDR3 loop reads CASSLGQGRETQYF. The CDR3 DNA is TGCGCCAGCAGCTTGGGACAGGGACGGGAGACCCAGTACTTC.